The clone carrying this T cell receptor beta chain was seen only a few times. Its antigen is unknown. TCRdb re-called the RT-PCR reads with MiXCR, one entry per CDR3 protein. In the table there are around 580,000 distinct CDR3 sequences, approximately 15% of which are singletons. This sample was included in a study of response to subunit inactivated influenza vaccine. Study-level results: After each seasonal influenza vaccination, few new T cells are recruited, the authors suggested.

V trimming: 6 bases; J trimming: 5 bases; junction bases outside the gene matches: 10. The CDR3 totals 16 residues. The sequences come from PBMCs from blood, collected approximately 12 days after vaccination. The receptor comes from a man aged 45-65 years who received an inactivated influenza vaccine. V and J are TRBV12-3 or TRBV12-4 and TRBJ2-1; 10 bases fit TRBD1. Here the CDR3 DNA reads TGTGCCAGCAGGGGAAGAACGGGACAGGGGAACAATGAGCAGTTCTTC. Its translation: CASRGRTGQGNNEQFF.